The clone carrying this TCR beta chain occurred many times. This sample was taken from a study of T cells in Graves' hyperthyroidism and ophthalmopathy. TCR beta CDR3 regions were amplified from RNA transcripts. With the HTBI primer set, the TCR CDR3 went through a first round of RT-PCR. TCRdb recomputed calls from the multiplex PCR reads with MiXCR, one row per CDR3 protein. The sample contains 300,000 or so distinct CDR3 sequences, 18% of which appear only once. On the basis of clinical symptoms, serum thyroxine and TRAb, thyroid ultrasound and orbital computed tomography, diagnoses were made. CDR3 length: 14 residues. J gave up 5 bases and V 4 bases, and 4 bases lay outside the gene matches. The germline V gene has CDR1 SGHRS and CDR2 YFSETQ.

The material sequenced was blood. The V call is TRBV5-1, the J call TRBJ2-2; 8 bases line up with TRBD2. This receptor was identified in a woman aged 45-65 years with Graves' hyperthyroidism. CDR3 nucleotide sequence: TGCGCCAGCAGCGCCGCGGGAGGTACCGGGGAGCTGTTTTTT. Amino acid sequence: CASSAAGGTGELFF.